This is a list of T cell receptor beta chains from one sample in a study of shared clonotypes between healthy human individuals. Assay used: immunoSEQ multiplex PCR; TCRdb lists only in-frame clones, some missing. The sample holds 200,000 to 250,000 clones, just over 65% seen once. Sequencing was done on a sample of memory CD4+ T cells sorted from blood. All receptors come from a man aged 30-40 years in good health. CDR3s include the opening cysteine and the closing phenylalanine or tryptophan. A D gene is named only where the DNA matches it firmly. The size of a clone is reported for some rows only, either as once, few or many, or as a class for expanded clones.

CDR3aa,CDR3nt,j_gene,abundance,d_gene,v_gene
CASSLGGPYYGYTF,TGCGCCAGCAGTCTTGGGGGTCCTTACTATGGCTACACCTTC,TRBJ1-2,NA,NA,TRBV5-1
CASSLVGRVTNTEAFF,TGTGCCAGCAGCTTAGTAGGCAGGGTGACGAACACTGAAGCTTTCTTT,TRBJ1-1,NA,NA,TRBV11-2
CASSFGGGGPQVDTQYF,TGCGCCAGCAGCTTTGGGGGAGGCGGGCCGCAAGTAGATACGCAGTATTTT,TRBJ2-3,NA,NA,TRBV5-1
CASSLGEAKNIQYF,TGTGCCAGCAGCTTGGGCGAAGCCAAAAACATTCAGTACTTC,TRBJ2-4,NA,NA,TRBV5-4
CASSSLRGTYNEQFF,TGTGCCAGCAGCTCCCTCCGAGGGACCTACAATGAGCAGTTCTTC,TRBJ2-1,once,NA,TRBV11-2
CASSVAPGGFYEQYF,TGTGCCAGCAGCGTAGCGCCGGGAGGGTTCTACGAGCAGTACTTC,TRBJ2-7,NA,TRBD2,TRBV9
CASSLLQGQAFF,TGTGCCAGCAGCTTACTCCAGGGCCAAGCTTTCTTT,TRBJ1-1,NA,NA,TRBV7-9
CASSPLGESQQYF,TGTGCCAGCTCACCACTTGGGGAAAGCCAGCAGTACTTC,TRBJ2-7,NA,NA,TRBV18
CASSLNLRTDTQYF,TGTGCCAGCAGCCTGAACCTTAGGACAGATACGCAGTATTTT,TRBJ2-3,few,NA,TRBV9
CASSLEGHPSPMNTEAFF,TGTGCCAGCAGCTTAGAGGGACACCCATCACCCATGAACACTGAAGCTTTCTTT,TRBJ1-1,NA,NA,TRBV7-9
CASSLLGRPGTNEKLFF,TGTGCCAGCAGTTTATTGGGCAGGCCTGGGACTAATGAAAAACTGTTTTTT,TRBJ1-4,NA,NA,TRBV27
CASSLADSGGEQFF,TGTGCCAGCAGCTTAGCGGATTCGGGGGGTGAGCAGTTCTTC,TRBJ2-1,NA,TRBD2,TRBV7-2
CASSLWDGTQLPYGYTF,TGTGCCAGCAGTTTATGGGACGGAACGCAGCTCCCCTATGGCTACACCTTC,TRBJ1-2,many,NA,TRBV28
CASSPSLDVEYGYTF,TGTGCCAGCTCACCATCGTTGGACGTGGAGTATGGCTACACCTTC,TRBJ1-2,NA,NA,TRBV18
CASSFRAGYTYEQYF,TGTGCCAGCAGTTTCCGGGCGGGCTATACCTACGAGCAGTACTTC,TRBJ2-7,few,NA,TRBV27
CASKTRNPDTQYF,TGTGCCAGCAAGACTAGGAATCCAGATACGCAGTATTTT,TRBJ2-3,NA,NA,TRBV28
CATSRGGGDYGYTF,TGTGCCACCAGCAGAGGGGGAGGGGACTATGGCTACACCTTC,TRBJ1-2,NA,NA,TRBV15
CASSPVDYNEQFF,TGTGCCAGCAGCCCTGTGGATTACAATGAGCAGTTCTTC,TRBJ2-1,NA,NA,TRBV7-8
CASSILPGELFF,TGTGCCAGCAGTATATTACCCGGGGAGCTGTTTTTT,TRBJ2-2,NA,NA,TRBV27
CASSSYGTQAEKLFF,TGTGCCAGCAGCTCGTATGGGACCCAAGCTGAAAAACTGTTTTTT,TRBJ1-4,NA,NA,TRBV13
CASGGGGGNEKLFF,TGTGCCAGCGGGGGAGGGGGCGGCAATGAAAAACTGTTTTTT,TRBJ1-4,NA,TRBD1,TRBV6-1
CASSLASTSYHEQYF,TGTGCCAGCAGCTTAGCGTCGACTAGCTACCACGAGCAGTACTTC,TRBJ2-7,many,TRBD2,TRBV7-3
CASSLVPAGDTQYF,TGCGCCAGCAGCTTGGTCCCAGCGGGAGATACGCAGTATTTT,TRBJ2-3,NA,NA,TRBV5-1
CASSEPDREGQETQYF,TGTGCCAGCAGTGAACCTGACCGGGAGGGACAAGAGACCCAGTACTTC,TRBJ2-5,NA,TRBD2,TRBV25-1
CASSPGLQIYEQYF,TGTGCCAGCAGCCCTGGACTCCAAATTTACGAGCAGTACTTC,TRBJ2-7,NA,NA,TRBV7-2
CASSQTGVTQPQHF,TGTGCCAGCAGCCAGACGGGGGTCACTCAGCCCCAGCATTTT,TRBJ1-5,few,NA,TRBV7-9
CASSPLTGTGNTEAFF,TGTGCCAGCAGCCCTCTTACCGGGACAGGGAACACTGAAGCTTTCTTT,TRBJ1-1,few,TRBD1,TRBV7-9
CASSPGDRISYEQYF,TGTGCCAGCTCACCGGGGGACAGGATATCTTACGAGCAGTACTTC,TRBJ2-7,medium-sized,TRBD1,TRBV18
CASSSLGRYTQYF,TGCGCCAGCAGCTCTCTAGGTCGATATACGCAGTATTTT,TRBJ2-3,NA,NA,TRBV5-1
CASRPGDDSSGNTIYF,TGTGCCAGCAGGCCGGGGGACGACTCCTCTGGAAACACCATATATTTT,TRBJ1-3,NA,NA,TRBV28
CASSRYHNQPQHF,TGTGCCAGCAGTCGGTACCACAATCAGCCCCAGCATTTT,TRBJ1-5,NA,NA,TRBV6-1
CASSWGQGARDTQYF,TGTGCCAGTAGTTGGGGACAGGGGGCACGGGATACGCAGTATTTT,TRBJ2-3,few,TRBD1,TRBV19
CASSLFPGEQFF,TGTGCCAGCAGTTTGTTCCCGGGAGAGCAGTTCTTC,TRBJ2-1,NA,NA,TRBV28
CASSEVLAGRETQYF,TGTGCCAGCAGTGAAGTACTAGCGGGTCGGGAGACCCAGTACTTC,TRBJ2-5,NA,TRBD2,TRBV2
CASSSGTGTYEQYF,TGCGCCAGCAGCTCCGGGACAGGGACCTACGAGCAGTACTTC,TRBJ2-7,NA,TRBD1,TRBV5-1
CASSVRDRDYGYTF,TGTGCCAGCAGTGTCCGGGACAGGGACTATGGCTACACCTTC,TRBJ1-2,NA,TRBD1,TRBV27
CASTTFWGRNTNYGYTF,TGTGCCAGCACCACTTTTTGGGGCAGGAACACTAACTATGGCTACACCTTC,TRBJ1-2,NA,NA,TRBV11-3
CASRPQGISYEQYF,TGTGCCAGCAGACCACAGGGGATCTCCTACGAGCAGTACTTC,TRBJ2-7,NA,TRBD1,TRBV28
CASIKTGTGGSEQYF,TGTGCCAGCATCAAAACGGGGACGGGAGGGTCCGAGCAGTACTTC,TRBJ2-7,many,TRBD2,TRBV6-5
CAASQMTSGSTDTQYF,TGTGCCGCCAGCCAGATGACTAGCGGTAGCACAGATACGCAGTATTTT,TRBJ2-3,NA,TRBD2,TRBV5-4
CASSYDNVGGYTF,TGTGCCAGCAGTTACGATAACGTAGGGGGCTACACCTTC,TRBJ1-2,NA,NA,TRBV6-5
CAISEYESQFF,TGTGCCATCAGTGAGTATGAGTCCCAGTTCTTC,TRBJ2-1,NA,NA,TRBV10-3
CASSLRPIQETQYF,TGCGCCAGCAGCTTGCGGCCGATCCAAGAGACCCAGTACTTC,TRBJ2-5,NA,NA,TRBV5-1
CASRPGSTNEKLFF,TGTGCCAGCAGACCGGGATCAACTAATGAAAAACTGTTTTTT,TRBJ1-4,NA,NA,TRBV2
CASSWRGASGTQYF,TGTGCCAGCAGTTGGCGGGGCGCTTCAGGTACGCAGTATTTT,TRBJ2-3,NA,NA,TRBV28
CASSHSGGKTQYF,TGTGCCAGCAGCCATTCAGGGGGGAAGACCCAGTACTTC,TRBJ2-5,NA,NA,TRBV14
CASSTSGTTNEKLFF,TGTGCCAGCTCAACCTCCGGGACAACTAATGAAAAACTGTTTTTT,TRBJ1-4,many,NA,TRBV18
CAISESIGRGVDQPQHF,TGTGCCATCAGTGAGTCGATAGGCCGGGGGGTGGATCAGCCCCAGCATTTT,TRBJ1-5,NA,NA,TRBV10-3
CASSLTGDTEAFF,TGTGCCAGCAGCTTAACAGGTGATACTGAAGCTTTCTTT,TRBJ1-1,NA,NA,TRBV7-9
CASSRDREGGYTF,TGTGCCAGCAGCCGAGACAGGGAGGGCGGCTACACCTTC,TRBJ1-2,NA,TRBD1,TRBV5-4
CASSPRANYGYTF,TGTGCCAGCTCACCAAGGGCTAACTATGGCTACACCTTC,TRBJ1-2,few,NA,TRBV18
CATSREGDRGFSGANVLTF,TGTGCCACCAGCAGAGAGGGGGACAGGGGTTTCTCTGGGGCCAACGTCCTGACTTTC,TRBJ2-6,NA,TRBD1,TRBV15
CASSLVPRRSSYNEQFF,TGTGCCAGCAGTTTAGTCCCAAGGAGAAGCTCCTACAATGAGCAGTTCTTC,TRBJ2-1,NA,NA,TRBV28
CASSPPFRWGNEQYF,TGTGCCAGCAGCCCACCGTTTAGGTGGGGCAACGAGCAGTACTTC,TRBJ2-7,many,NA,TRBV7-9
CASSSLAGETQYF,TGTGCCAGCAGTTCTCTTGCGGGGGAGACCCAGTACTTC,TRBJ2-5,NA,NA,TRBV27
CASSYTNTEAFF,TGTGCCAGCAGTTACACGAACACTGAAGCTTTCTTT,TRBJ1-1,NA,NA,TRBV6-5
CASSPSDTGELFF,TGCGCCAGCAGTCCGAGTGACACCGGGGAGCTGTTTTTT,TRBJ2-2,once,NA,TRBV5-1
CASSSADDLETQYF,TGTGCCAGCAGCTCCGCTGACGATTTGGAGACCCAGTACTTC,TRBJ2-5,few,NA,TRBV7-3
CASSPDRAGANVLTF,TGCGCCAGCAGCCCGGACAGGGCTGGGGCCAACGTCCTGACTTTC,TRBJ2-6,NA,TRBD1,TRBV5-1